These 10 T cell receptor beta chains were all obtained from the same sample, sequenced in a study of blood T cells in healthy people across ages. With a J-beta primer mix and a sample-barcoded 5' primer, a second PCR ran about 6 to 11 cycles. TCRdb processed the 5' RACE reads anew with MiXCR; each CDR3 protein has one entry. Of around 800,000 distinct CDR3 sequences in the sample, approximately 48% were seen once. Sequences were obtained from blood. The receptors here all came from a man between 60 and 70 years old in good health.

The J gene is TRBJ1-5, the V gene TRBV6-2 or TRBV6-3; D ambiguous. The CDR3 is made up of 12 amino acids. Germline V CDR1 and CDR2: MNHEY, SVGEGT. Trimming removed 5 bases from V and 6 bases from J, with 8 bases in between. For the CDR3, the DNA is TGTGCCAGCAGTCAAGAGCCTCAGCCCCAGCATTTT. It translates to CASSQEPQPQHF.

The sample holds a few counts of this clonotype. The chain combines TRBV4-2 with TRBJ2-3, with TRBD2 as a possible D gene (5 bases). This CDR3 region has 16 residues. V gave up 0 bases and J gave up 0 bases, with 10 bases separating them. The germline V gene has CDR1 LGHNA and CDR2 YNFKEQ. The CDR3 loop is CASSQESGVSTDTQYF. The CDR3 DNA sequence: TGTGCCAGCAGCCAAGAGTCCGGGGTGAGCACAGATACGCAGTATTTT.

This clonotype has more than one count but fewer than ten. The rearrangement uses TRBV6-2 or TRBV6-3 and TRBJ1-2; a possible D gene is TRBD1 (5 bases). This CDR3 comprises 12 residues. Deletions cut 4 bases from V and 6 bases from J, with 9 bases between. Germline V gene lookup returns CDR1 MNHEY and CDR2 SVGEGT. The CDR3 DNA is TGTGCCAGCAGTTCAGGGTTCGATGGCTACACCTTC. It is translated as CASSSGFDGYTF.

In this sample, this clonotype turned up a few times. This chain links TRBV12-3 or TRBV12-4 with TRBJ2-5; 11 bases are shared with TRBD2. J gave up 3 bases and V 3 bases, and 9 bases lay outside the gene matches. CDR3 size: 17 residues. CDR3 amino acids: CASSFRRLAGSEETQYF. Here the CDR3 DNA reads TGTGCCAGCAGTTTTAGGAGACTAGCGGGGTCGGAAGAGACCCAGTACTTC.

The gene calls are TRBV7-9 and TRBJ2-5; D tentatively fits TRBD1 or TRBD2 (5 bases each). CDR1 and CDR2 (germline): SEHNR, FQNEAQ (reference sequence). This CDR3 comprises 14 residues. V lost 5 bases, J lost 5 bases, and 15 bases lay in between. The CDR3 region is CASSVREGAETQYF. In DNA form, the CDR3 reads TGTGCCAGCAGCGTACGGGAAGGGGCCGAGACCCAGTACTTC.

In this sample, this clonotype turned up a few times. In DNA form, the CDR3 reads TGTGCCTGGAGCTCGGACAGGGGCTATGGCTACACCTTC. Protein: CAWSSDRGYGYTF. The chain has TRBV30 and TRBJ1-2, with TRBD1 matching 9 bases. The V and J ends lost 3 bases and 4 bases, in that order; junction bases with no gene match: 3. The CDR3 contains 13 residues. CDR1 and CDR2 from the germline V gene are GTSNPN and SVGIG (reference sequence).

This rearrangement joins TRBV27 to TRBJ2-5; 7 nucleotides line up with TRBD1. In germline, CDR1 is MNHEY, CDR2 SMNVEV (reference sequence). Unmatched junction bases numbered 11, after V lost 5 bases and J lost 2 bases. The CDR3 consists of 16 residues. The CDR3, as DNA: TGTGCCAGCAGTCATAGACAGGGAAAGGTACAAGAGACCCAGTACTTC. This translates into CASSHRQGKVQETQYF.

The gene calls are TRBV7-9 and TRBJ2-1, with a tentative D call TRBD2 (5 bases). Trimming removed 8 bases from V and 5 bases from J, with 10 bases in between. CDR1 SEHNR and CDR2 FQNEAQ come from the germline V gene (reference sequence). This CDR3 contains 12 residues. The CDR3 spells CASETTNNEQFF. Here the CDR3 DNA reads TGTGCCAGCGAGACTACAAACAATGAGCAGTTCTTC.

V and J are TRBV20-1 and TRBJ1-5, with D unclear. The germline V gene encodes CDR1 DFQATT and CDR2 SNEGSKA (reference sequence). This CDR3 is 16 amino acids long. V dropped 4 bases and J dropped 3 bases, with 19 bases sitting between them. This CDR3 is CSATTPDDVSNQPQHF. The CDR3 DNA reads TGCAGTGCTACAACCCCCGACGACGTCTCCAATCAGCCCCAGCATTTT.

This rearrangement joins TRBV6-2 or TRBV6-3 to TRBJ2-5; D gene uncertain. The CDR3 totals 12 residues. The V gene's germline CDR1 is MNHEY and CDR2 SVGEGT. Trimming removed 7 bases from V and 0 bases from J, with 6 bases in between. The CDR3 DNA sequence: TGTGCCAGCACGGCATACCAAGAGACCCAGTACTTC. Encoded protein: CASTAYQETQYF.